This TCR beta chain was captured by sequencing in a study of blood T cell repertoires in COVID-19. Looking at the study overall: Italy, Spain and the United States were the sources of the convalescent and acute COVID-19 samples. Sources were T cells, B-cell-depleted T cells, or PBMCs; the material itself was cDNA or gDNA.

The ends were cut back, 6 bases at V and 3 bases at J, with 7 bases in the middle. Germline V CDR1 and CDR2: MNHNY, SVGAGI (reference sequence). The length of the CDR3 is 12 residues. How the authors handled the data: Counts of nucleated cells, estimated from reference gene primer amplification, were obtained. Only in-frame clones appear in the TCRdb table, and some are missing; sequencing was by immunoSEQ multiplex PCR. That table supplies the V and J calls and clone size; D and trimming were determined from the DNA. The sample shows fewer than 30,000 clones, 65% to 85% of them seen only once. The receptor was derived from a woman aged 60-75 years with acute or convalescent COVID-19. The V call is TRBV6-6, the J call TRBJ2-3; no clear D gene. Sequencing was carried out using peripheral blood. The CDR3 sequence is CASSPGTDTQYF. The CDR3 nucleotides are TGTGCCAGCAGCCCCGGTACAGATACGCAGTATTTT.